The 27 T cell receptor beta chains in this list originate from one sample, sequenced in a study of T cells in Graves' hyperthyroidism and ophthalmopathy. Amplification of TCR beta CDR3 regions used RNA as the template. The HTBI primer set served for first-round RT-PCR of the TCR CDR3. One entry per CDR3 protein results from TCRdb running MiXCR on the multiplex PCR reads. Of 360,000 or so distinct CDR3 sequences in the sample, about a fifth are singletons; the top ten hold about 4%. Sequenced sample: blood. These receptors were collected from a woman aged 18-29 years with Graves' hyperthyroidism.

This clonotype was observed at least ten times. The DNA for the CDR3 is TGTGCCAGCAGCGAACCGGGACCAGTCTACGAGCAGTACTTC. The encoded protein is CASSEPGPVYEQYF. The gene calls are TRBV6-1 and TRBJ2-7; perhaps D is TRBD1 or TRBD2 (5 bases each). Per the germline V gene, CDR1 is MNHNS and CDR2 is SASEGT. The V end was cut by 6 bases, the J end by 3 bases, with 15 bases between. The CDR3 totals 14 residues.

This clonotype was counted at least ten times. This chain connects TRBV27 to TRBJ2-6; D unclear. Trimming removed 8 bases from V and 0 bases from J, with 5 bases in between. The CDR3 runs 13 residues. Looked up from germline, CDR1 is MNHEY and CDR2 is SMNVEV (reference sequence). The CDR3 spells CASAISGANVLTF. The CDR3 coding sequence is TGTGCCAGCGCCATCTCTGGGGCCAACGTCCTGACTTTC.

This clonotype was found many times. This chain joins TRBV5-1 and TRBJ1-1, with TRBD1 identical over 7 bases. J lost 4 bases, V lost 0 bases, and 3 bases had no gene match. Germline CDR1 and CDR2: SGHRS and YFSETQ. The CDR3 spans 14 residues. CDR3 bases: TGCGCCAGCAGCTTGGACAGGGGAGCCACTGAAGCTTTCTTT. Translating it yields CASSLDRGATEAFF. Based on the CDR3 plus reference TRBV5-1 and TRBJ1-1, the full variable domain is KAGVTQTPRYLIKTRGQQVTLSCSPISGHRSVSWYQQTPGQGLQFLFEYFSETQRNKGNFPGRFSGRQFSNSRSEMNVSTLELGDSALYLCASSLDRGATEAFFGQGTRLTVV.

This rearrangement joins TRBV18 to TRBJ2-5, with D unclear. This CDR3 spans 13 amino acids. Germline lookup yields CDR1 KGHSH and CDR2 LQKENI. Deletions cut 6 bases from V and 3 bases from J, with 11 bases between. The CDR3 loop is CASSSSREETQYF. The CDR3 region has the DNA TGTGCCAGCTCTTCCTCCAGAGAAGAGACCCAGTACTTC.

This clonotype came up many times. The CDR3 DNA sequence: TGCGCCAGCAGCCCTGTGACCCTAGGGGGTGGCTACACCTTC. It encodes CASSPVTLGGGYTF. The chain employs TRBV4-1 and TRBJ1-2, with D possibly TRBD1 on 6 matching bases. The CDR3 is made up of 14 amino acids. The germline V gene encodes CDR1 MGHRA and CDR2 YSYEKL. V was cut by 4 bases and J by 7 bases, with 16 bases left in between.

The sample holds many counts of this clonotype. The rearrangement links TRBV30 to TRBJ1-3; D unclear. The CDR3 consists of 14 residues. Per germline, CDR1 GTSNPN and CDR2 SVGIG (reference sequence). V shed 3 bases and J shed 0 bases, with 9 bases lying between them. Written as DNA, the CDR3 is TGTGCCTGGAGAGAGGAACCCTCTGGAAACACCATATATTTT. Amino acids: CAWREEPSGNTIYF.

This clonotype was recorded many times. The chain is built from TRBV11-1 and TRBJ1-3; TRBD1 matches at 9 bases. Losses at the gene ends were 4 bases for V and 4 bases for J; bases not matched to a gene: 11. From germline, CDR1 is SGHAT and CDR2 FQDESV (reference sequence). This CDR3 contains 17 residues. The CDR3 sequence is CASSSNTGGASGNTIYF. The DNA of the CDR3 is TGTGCCAGCAGCTCGAACACAGGGGGCGCGTCGGGAAACACCATATATTTT. The complete variable domain, with remaining parts taken from reference TRBV11-1 and TRBJ1-3, reads EAEVAQSPRYKITEKSQAVAFWCDPISGHATLYWYRQILGQGPELLVQFQDESVVDDSQLPKDRFSAERLKGVDSTLKIQPAELGDSAMYLCASSSNTGGASGNTIYFGEGSWLTVV.

The table lists this clonotype with many counts. V gene TRBV29-1 combines with J gene TRBJ1-5, with TRBD1 as a possible D gene (6 bases). Germline V gene lookup returns CDR1 SQVTM and CDR2 ANQGSEA. V lost 4 bases and J lost 7, with 14 bases in between. The CDR3 spans 13 residues. The CDR3 spells CSVGLTGWQPQHF. CDR3 sequence (DNA): TGCAGCGTTGGGCTGACAGGCTGGCAGCCCCAGCATTTT.

A single count supports this clonotype. CDR3 sequence: CASTRGTSGTTYEQYF. DNA of the CDR3: TGTGCCAGCACCCGAGGGACTAGCGGGACCACCTACGAGCAGTACTTC. The chain is built from TRBV6-1 and TRBJ2-7, with 13 bases lining up with TRBD2. V shed 7 bases, J shed 2 bases, and the junction held 8 bases outside the gene matches. Per germline, CDR1 MNHNS and CDR2 SASEGT. The CDR3 covers 16 residues.

This clonotype has ten or more counts. The V and J genes are TRBV10-3 and TRBJ2-5, with 9 bases fitting TRBD2. Trimming removed 0 bases from V and 3 bases from J; junction bases left unmatched: 5. The CDR3 has 16 residues. Looked up from germline, CDR1 is ENHRY and CDR2 is SYGVKD. CDR3 sequence reads: CAISESLAGMKETQYF. The CDR3 bases are TGTGCCATCAGTGAGTCCCTAGCGGGGATGAAAGAGACCCAGTACTTC.

Many counts were recorded for this clonotype. This chain links TRBV24-1 with TRBJ2-5; tentative D call: TRBD2 (6 bases). Looked up from germline, CDR1 is KGHDR and CDR2 is SFDVKD. This CDR3 contains 15 residues. V gave up 4 bases and J gave up 5 bases, with 16 bases separating them. The CDR3 bases are TGTGCCACCAGTGAGGAAGGTCGGGGGTTGGAGACCCAGTACTTC. Translating gives CATSEEGRGLETQYF.

The chain links TRBV18 to TRBJ1-1, with D perhaps matching TRBD1 (6 bases). This CDR3 spans 14 amino acids. Trimming removed 5 bases from V and 0 bases from J, with 10 bases in between. The V gene's germline CDR1 is KGHSH and CDR2 LQKENI. CDR3 nucleotides: TGTGCCAGCTCAGGGACATACATGAACACTGAAGCTTTCTTT. Its translation: CASSGTYMNTEAFF.

Many counts were recorded for this clonotype. The J gene is TRBJ1-3, the V gene TRBV27, with D perhaps matching TRBD1 (5 bases). V lost 4 bases to trimming and J lost 2 bases, with 9 bases between them. CDR3 length: 14 residues. Germline CDR1 is MNHEY and CDR2 is SMNVEV (reference sequence). The CDR3 sequence: CASSSGFPGNTIYF. CDR3 in DNA: TGTGCCAGCAGTTCAGGGTTCCCTGGAAACACCATATATTTT.

In its sample, this clonotype was seen many times. The J gene is TRBJ2-7, the V gene TRBV6-1, with 8 nucleotides matching TRBD1. After removal of 7 bases from V and 4 bases from J, the junction contained 18 bases not matched to a gene. The CDR3 is 17 residues long. The germline CDR1 and CDR2 sequences are MNHNS and SASEGT. DNA of the CDR3: TGTGCCAGCACTACCAACGTCGACCCGAACAGGGGGTACGAGCAGTACTTC. Translating it yields CASTTNVDPNRGYEQYF.

CDR3 bases: TGTGCCAGCAGTTACTCGTATGCTGCAGGATCACCCCTCCACTTT. This codes for CASSYSYAAGSPLHF. V is TRBV6-5 and J is TRBJ1-6; no firm D call. Germline CDR1 is MNHEY and CDR2 is SVGAGI. CDR3 size: 15 residues. The germline V and J ends were trimmed by 0 bases and 10 bases, with 13 bases remaining between them.

This chain joins TRBV28 and TRBJ2-5, with 9 bases lining up with TRBD2. From germline, CDR1 is MDHEN and CDR2 SYDVKM. The J segment lost 2 bases and the V segment lost 2 bases, leaving 6 bases of the junction unmatched. This CDR3 contains 16 residues. The CDR3 spells CASSLEIAGVQETQYF. CDR3 nucleotides: TGTGCCAGCAGTTTAGAGATAGCGGGGGTGCAAGAGACCCAGTACTTC.

This clonotype was observed many times. The chain couples TRBV12-3 or TRBV12-4 to TRBJ1-2; no clear D. This CDR3 spans 13 amino acids. Trimming took off 3 bases at V and 4 bases at J, with 9 bases between the two ends. CDR3 in DNA: TGTGCCAGCAGTTTTATGCGGGGCTATGGCTACACCTTC. Protein: CASSFMRGYGYTF.

This clonotype occurred many times. V gene TRBV27 combines with J gene TRBJ2-7; 8 nucleotides agree with TRBD1. Germline V CDR1 and CDR2: MNHEY, SMNVEV (reference sequence). J lost 7 bases, V lost 7 bases, and 12 bases had no gene match. CDR3 length: 14 residues. In DNA form, the CDR3 reads TGTGCCAGCAATAAAAGGCAGGGGGCGTGGGAGCAGTACTTC. This encodes CASNKRQGAWEQYF.

This clonotype was counted at least ten times. V usage is TRBV7-9 and J usage is TRBJ1-2, with D unclear. This CDR3 spans 13 amino acids. CDR1 is SEHNR, CDR2 FQNEAQ, per germline (reference sequence). V was pared by 3 bases and J by 2 bases, with 7 bases between. As DNA, the CDR3 is TGTGCCAGCAGCTTGGAGGGAAACTATGGCTACACCTTC. Translation gives CASSLEGNYGYTF. Variable domain in full (rest from reference TRBV7-9 and TRBJ1-2): DTGVSQNPRHKITKRGQNVTFRCDPISEHNRLYWYRQTLGQGPEFLTYFQNEAQLEKSRLLSDRFSAERPKGSFSTLEIQRTEQGDSAMYLCASSLEGNYGYTFGSGTRLTVV.

The chain has TRBV20-1 and TRBJ2-7; TRBD2 is a possible D gene (6 bases). V was trimmed by 3 bases and J by 4 bases, leaving 13 bases between them. Germline V lookup: CDR1 DFQATT, CDR2 SNEGSKA (reference sequence). The CDR3 is 13 residues long. CDR3 residues: CSARLTGRYEQYF. In nucleotides, the CDR3 is TGCAGTGCTAGGCTGACTGGGAGGTACGAGCAGTACTTC.

The genes are TRBV7-3 and TRBJ2-5; tentative D call: TRBD2 (6 bases). Germline V CDR1 and CDR2: SGHTA, FQGTGA. The CDR3 is 16 amino acids. The V end lost 5 bases, the J end lost 5 bases, and 21 bases lay between the germline ends. The CDR3 loop is CASSPGLSEGWETQYF. CDR3 sequence (DNA): TGTGCCAGCAGCCCCGGACTTTCGGAGGGGTGGGAGACCCAGTACTTC.

This clonotype was counted ten times or more. The chain carries TRBV6-1 and TRBJ2-7; D possibly uses TRBD1 or TRBD2 (5 bases each). Germline V gene lookup returns CDR1 MNHNS and CDR2 SASEGT. Deletions cut 2 bases from V and 11 bases from J, with 19 bases between. The CDR3 has 14 amino acids. CDR3 region: CASSERGTGDDKYF. The CDR3 coding sequence is TGTGCCAGCAGTGAAAGGGGCACCGGGGACGATAAGTACTTC.

This clonotype was observed a handful of times. The chain recombines TRBV5-1 with TRBJ1-2; 8 nucleotides agree with TRBD1. The CDR3 runs 13 residues. V lost 4 bases to trimming and J lost 8 bases; unmatched junction nucleotides: 7. CDR1 is SGHRS, CDR2 YFSETQ, per germline. CDR3 loop: CASSRGQGWGYTF. CDR3 in DNA: TGCGCCAGCAGCAGAGGACAGGGTTGGGGCTACACCTTC.

This clonotype was found a few times. One end of the junction is discordant with germline, which a read error may explain. J is TRBJ1-1 and V is TRBV7-9; D remains ambiguous. The CDR3 extends over 14 amino acids. Germline V gene data show CDR1 as SEHNR and CDR2 as FQNEAQ (reference sequence). The CDR3 loop is CASSLSMVNAEAFF. The CDR3 nucleotides read TGTGCCAGCAGCTTGTCTATGGTGAACGCTGAAGCTTTCTTT.

This clonotype has ten or more counts. This chain joins TRBV28 and TRBJ2-6, with 7 bases that match TRBD1. This CDR3 has 15 residues. V shed 6 bases and J 2 bases; nucleotides not matched to a gene: 4. Germline V gene data show CDR1 as MDHEN and CDR2 as SYDVKM. The CDR3 loop is CASSLGGTGANVLTF. For the CDR3, the DNA is TGTGCCAGCAGCTTAGGGGGCACTGGGGCCAACGTCCTGACTTTC. Complete variable domain (other parts from reference TRBV28 and TRBJ2-6): DVKVTQSSRYLVKRTGEKVFLECVQDMDHENMFWYRQDPGLGLRLIYFSYDVKMKEKGDIPEGYSVSREKKERFSLILESASTNQTSMYLCASSLGGTGANVLTFGAGSRLTVL.

This clonotype was counted between two and nine times. CDR3 in amino acids: CASSQANSWRGTDTQYF. CDR3 nucleotides: TGTGCCAGCAGCCAAGCAAACTCGTGGCGGGGAACAGATACGCAGTATTTT. V gene TRBV4-2 combines with J gene TRBJ2-3; D might be TRBD2 (6 bases). Trimming removed 1 base from V and 3 bases from J, with 17 bases in between. Germline CDR1 LGHNA, CDR2 YNFKEQ. CDR3 length: 17 amino acids.

This clonotype has just a few counts. This chain connects TRBV3-1 to TRBJ2-7; TRBD1 matches at 8 bases. This CDR3 contains 17 residues. V trimming: 4 bases; J trimming: 4 bases; junction bases outside the gene matches: 15. Germline V lookup: CDR1 LGHDT, CDR2 YNNKEL (reference sequence). CDR3 nucleotides: TGTGCCAGCAGCCGTTGGACAGGGTTTGATAGTAGGTACGAGCAGTACTTC. Translated: CASSRWTGFDSRYEQYF.